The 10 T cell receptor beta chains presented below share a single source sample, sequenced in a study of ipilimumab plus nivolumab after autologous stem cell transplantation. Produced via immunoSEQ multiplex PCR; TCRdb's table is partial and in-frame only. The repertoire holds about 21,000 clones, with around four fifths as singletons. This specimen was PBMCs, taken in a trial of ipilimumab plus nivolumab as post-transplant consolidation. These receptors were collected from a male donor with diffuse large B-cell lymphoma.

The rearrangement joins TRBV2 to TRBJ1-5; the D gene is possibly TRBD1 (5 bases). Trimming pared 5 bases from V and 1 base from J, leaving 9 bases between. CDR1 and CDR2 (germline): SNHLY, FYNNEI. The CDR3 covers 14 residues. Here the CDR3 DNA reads TGTGCCAGCAGTCGACAGAGAAGCAATCAGCCCCAGCATTTT. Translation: CASSRQRSNQPQHF.

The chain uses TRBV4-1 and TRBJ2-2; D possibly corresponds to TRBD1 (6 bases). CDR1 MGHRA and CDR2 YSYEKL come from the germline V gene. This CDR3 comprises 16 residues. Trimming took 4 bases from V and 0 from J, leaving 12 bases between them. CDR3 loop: CASSLWDTANTGELFF. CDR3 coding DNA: TGCGCCAGCAGCCTTTGGGACACAGCGAACACCGGGGAGCTGTTTTTT.

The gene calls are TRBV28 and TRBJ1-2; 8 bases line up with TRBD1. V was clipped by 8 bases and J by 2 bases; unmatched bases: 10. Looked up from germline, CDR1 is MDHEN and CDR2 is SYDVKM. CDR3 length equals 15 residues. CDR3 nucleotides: TGTGCCAGCGTTTCCTCGAGACAGGGGAACTATGGCTACACCTTC. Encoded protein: CASVSSRQGNYGYTF.

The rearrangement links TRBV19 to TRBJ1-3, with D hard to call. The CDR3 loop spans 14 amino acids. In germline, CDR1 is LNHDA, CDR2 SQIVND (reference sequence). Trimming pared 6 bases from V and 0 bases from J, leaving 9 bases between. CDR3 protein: CASREVLSGNTIYF. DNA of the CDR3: TGTGCCAGTAGGGAGGTTCTCTCTGGAAACACCATATATTTT.

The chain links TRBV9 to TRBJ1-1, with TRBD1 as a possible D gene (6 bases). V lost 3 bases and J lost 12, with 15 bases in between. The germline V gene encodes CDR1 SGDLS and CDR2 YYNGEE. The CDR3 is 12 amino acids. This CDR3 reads CASSAVEGETFF. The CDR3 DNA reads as TGTGCCAGCAGCGCCGTGGAGGGGGAAACTTTCTTT. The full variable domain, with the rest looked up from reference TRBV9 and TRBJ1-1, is DSGVTQTPKHLITATGQRVTLRCSPRSGDLSVYWYQQSLDQGLQFLIQYYNGEERAKGNILERFSAQQFPDLHSELNLSSLELGDSALYFCASSAVEGETFFGQGTRLTVV.

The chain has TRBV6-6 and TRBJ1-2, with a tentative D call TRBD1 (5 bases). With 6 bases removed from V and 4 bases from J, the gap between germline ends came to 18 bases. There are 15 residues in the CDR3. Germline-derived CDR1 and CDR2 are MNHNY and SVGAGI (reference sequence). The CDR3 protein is CASSDGGGGSYGYTF. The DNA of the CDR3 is TGTGCCAGCAGCGACGGCGGGGGTGGCAGCTATGGCTACACCTTC.

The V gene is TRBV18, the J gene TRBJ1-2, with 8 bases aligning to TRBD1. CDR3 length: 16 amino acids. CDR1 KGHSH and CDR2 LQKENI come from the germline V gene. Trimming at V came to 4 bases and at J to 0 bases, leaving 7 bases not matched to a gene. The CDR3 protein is CASSQPGQAPNYGYTF. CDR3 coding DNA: TGTGCCAGCTCACAGCCGGGACAGGCTCCTAACTATGGCTACACCTTC.

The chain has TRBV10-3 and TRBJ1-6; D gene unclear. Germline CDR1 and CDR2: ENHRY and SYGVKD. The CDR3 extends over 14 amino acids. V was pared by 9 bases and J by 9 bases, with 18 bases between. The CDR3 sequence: CAIGTHDKSSPLHF. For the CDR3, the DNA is TGTGCCATAGGAACCCACGATAAGAGTTCACCCCTCCACTTT.

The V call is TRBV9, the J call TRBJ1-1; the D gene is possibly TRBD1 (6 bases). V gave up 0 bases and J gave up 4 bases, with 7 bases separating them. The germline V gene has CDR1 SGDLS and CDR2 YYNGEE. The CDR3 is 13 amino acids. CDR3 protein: CASSVAGATEAFF. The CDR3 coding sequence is TGTGCCAGCAGCGTAGCAGGGGCCACTGAAGCTTTCTTT. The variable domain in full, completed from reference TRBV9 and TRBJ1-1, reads DSGVTQTPKHLITATGQRVTLRCSPRSGDLSVYWYQQSLDQGLQFLIQYYNGEERAKGNILERFSAQQFPDLHSELNLSSLELGDSALYFCASSVAGATEAFFGQGTRLTVV.

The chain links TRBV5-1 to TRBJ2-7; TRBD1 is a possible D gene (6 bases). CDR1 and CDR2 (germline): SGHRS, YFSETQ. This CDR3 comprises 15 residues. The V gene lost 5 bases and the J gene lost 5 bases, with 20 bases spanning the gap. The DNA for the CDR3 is TGCGCCAGCAGGTTTAGTTCCAGGGGCCCGGACGAGCAGTACTTC. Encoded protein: CASRFSSRGPDEQYF.